This T cell receptor beta chain stems from a study of control samples from healthy donors and cancer patients (dated by TCRdb to 2020 to 2021). Libraries were made using the immunoSEQ multiplex PCR assay. The clones in this table, taken by TCRdb from immuneACCESS, are in-frame only. Not every clone is retained; where verified, under half of the shortfall comes from an unresolved V gene, and the cause of the rest is unknown. In this sample the table shows 85,000 to 90,000 clones, about 84% of which occur a single time. Roughly 2.1% of the sample belongs to the ten largest clones. Note on this clone: Which antigen it targets is not known. The sample holds no much larger clone one base away, and base qualities are not on file.

From the cysteine through the phenylalanine, the CDR3 covers 15 amino acids. Only the CDR3 portion is preserved as DNA: 45 bases, with reading frame beginning at the first base. V sheds 0 bases and J sheds 5 bases, leaving 14 bases between their ends. The germline V gene provides CDR1 SGHRS and CDR2 YFSETQ. The V and J genes are TRBV5-1 and TRBJ1-2; a tentative D call is TRBD1 (6 bases match). This TCR derives from a woman aged 40-49 years in good health. Sequencing was done on a sample of blood. The sequence in DNA is TGCGCCAGCAGCTTGGCAACAGGGAAGGGATATGGCTACACCTTC. The translation is CASSLATGKGYGYTF.